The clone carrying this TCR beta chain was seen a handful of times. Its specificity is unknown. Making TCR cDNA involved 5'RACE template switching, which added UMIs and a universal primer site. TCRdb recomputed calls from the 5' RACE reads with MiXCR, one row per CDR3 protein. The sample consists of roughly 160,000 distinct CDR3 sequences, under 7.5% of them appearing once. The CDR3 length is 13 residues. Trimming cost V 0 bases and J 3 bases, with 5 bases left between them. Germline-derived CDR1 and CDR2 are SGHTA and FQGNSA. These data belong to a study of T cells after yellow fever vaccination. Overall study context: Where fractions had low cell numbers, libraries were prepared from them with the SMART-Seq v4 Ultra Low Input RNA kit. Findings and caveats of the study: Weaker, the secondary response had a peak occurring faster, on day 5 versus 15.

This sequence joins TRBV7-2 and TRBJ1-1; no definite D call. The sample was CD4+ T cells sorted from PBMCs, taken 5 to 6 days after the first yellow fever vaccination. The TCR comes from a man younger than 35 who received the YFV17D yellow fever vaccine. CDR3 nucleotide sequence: TGTGCCAGCAGCTTAGCGGGGTACACTGAAGCTTTCTTT. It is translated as CASSLAGYTEAFF.